The table lists the clone carrying this TCR beta chain with a few counts. Its target is unknown. TCRdb called the RT-PCR reads again in MiXCR, with one record for every CDR3 protein. The sample includes 500,000 to 650,000 distinct CDR3 sequences, 7.6% of them seen just once. The sample belongs to a study of response to subunit inactivated influenza vaccine. Study-wide results and caveats: Seasonal influenza vaccination, on each occasion, was suggested by the authors to recruit few new T cells.

The sample consisted of PBMCs from blood, taken 23 months after vaccination. The receptor was derived from a man between 50 and 70 years old who received an inactivated influenza vaccine.

Here the CDR3 reads CSARPNTLNTEAFF. The CDR3 DNA follows: TGCAGTGCTAGGCCCAATACTTTGAACACTGAAGCTTTCTTT. V is TRBV20-1 and J is TRBJ1-1; D call uncertain. V shed 3 bases and J shed 0 bases, with 11 bases lying between them. The CDR3 runs to 14 residues. Germline-derived CDR1 and CDR2 are DFQATT and SNEGSKA (reference sequence).